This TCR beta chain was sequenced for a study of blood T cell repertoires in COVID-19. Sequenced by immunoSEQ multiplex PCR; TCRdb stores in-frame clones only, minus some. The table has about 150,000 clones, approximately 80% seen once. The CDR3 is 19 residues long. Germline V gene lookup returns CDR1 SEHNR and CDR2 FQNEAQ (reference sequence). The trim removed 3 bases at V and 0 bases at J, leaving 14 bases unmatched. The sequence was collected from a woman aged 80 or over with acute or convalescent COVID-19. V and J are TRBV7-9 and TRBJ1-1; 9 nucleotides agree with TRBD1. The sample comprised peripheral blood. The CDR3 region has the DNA TGTGCCAGCAGCTTGGGACAGGGACGCCTCGGGGCGATGAACACTGAAGCTTTCTTT. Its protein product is CASSLGQGRLGAMNTEAFF.